The text below deals with one T cell receptor (beta chain). The data were taken from a study of blood T cell repertoires in COVID-19. Study background: Sites across the United States, Italy and Spain contributed samples from acute and convalescent COVID-19. From T cells, B-cell-depleted T cells, or PBMCs came the material, which was cDNA or gDNA.

Germline V gives CDR1 SQVTM, CDR2 ANQGSEA. The CDR3 is 13 amino acids. Trimming cost V 1 base and J 7 bases; bases outside gene matches: 5. Source study methods: Amplification of reference gene primers was used by the study to estimate nucleated cell counts. Clones were read by immunoSEQ multiplex PCR, and TCRdb kept only the in-frame ones, dropping some. For V, J and clone size, that table is used; D and trimming come from the DNA. The sample consists of more than 95,000 clones, 85% to 90% of them appearing once. This chain joins TRBV29-1 and TRBJ1-2; TRBD1 matches at 8 bases. The sequencing input was peripheral blood. This TCR derives from a human donor in a cohort sampled during active COVID-19. CDR3 loop: CSVEGAGGRGYTF. In nucleotides, the CDR3 is TGCAGCGTTGAAGGGGCAGGGGGCCGTGGCTACACCTTC.